This T cell receptor (beta chain) was profiled in a study of T cells in Graves' hyperthyroidism and ophthalmopathy. The CDR3 regions of TCR beta were amplified from RNA transcripts. Using the HTBI primer set, a first-round RT-PCR was run on the TCR CDR3. TCRdb used MiXCR to reprocess the multiplex PCR reads, holding one entry per CDR3 protein. The data contain a few hundred thousand distinct CDR3 sequences, approximately 15% of them singletons. Findings and caveats of the study: Within blood appeared most thyroid clonotypes that had expanded above 0.001.

This clonotype was detected a few times. Its antigen is unknown. Germline V CDR1 and CDR2: SGHRS, YFSETQ. This CDR3 comprises 16 residues. V was cut by 0 bases and J by 3 bases, with 15 bases left in between. The source material was blood. The receptor was derived from a woman aged 40 to 50 with Graves' ophthalmopathy. The rearrangement uses TRBV5-1 and TRBJ2-5, with a possible D match to TRBD1 (5 bases). This CDR3 is CASSLDPWGVEETQYF. CDR3 DNA: TGCGCCAGCAGCTTGGACCCCTGGGGCGTCGAAGAGACCCAGTACTTC. Together with reference TRBV5-1 and TRBJ2-5, the CDR3 gives the full variable domain: KAGVTQTPRYLIKTRGQQVTLSCSPISGHRSVSWYQQTPGQGLQFLFEYFSETQRNKGNFPGRFSGRQFSNSRSEMNVSTLELGDSALYLCASSLDPWGVEETQYFGPGTRLLVL.